Given below is one TCR beta chain in context. In its sample, this clone was seen a few times. Its antigen remains undetermined. No qualities accompany the bases; no much larger clone lies one base away. The cohort consisted of 666 healthy bone marrow donors. At the time of sampling, all cohort members were nominally healthy, though unrecorded immune exposures were likely present. The donor tested CMV seropositive and was one of the 289 seropositive cohort members. A peripheral blood sample was provided by each donor, and peripheral blood mononuclear cells were used for TCR beta sequencing. Genomic DNA extraction from the blood cell samples was performed with the Qiagen DNeasy Blood Extraction Kit. The junction carries 24 bases between V and J, which are trimmed by 9 bases and 1 base respectively. The germline V gene (reference sequence) specifies LNHDA as CDR1 and SQIVND as CDR2. The CDR3 sequence holds 17 residues, the cysteine and phenylalanine included. This entry keeps only the CDR3 DNA: 51 bases, framed from base 1.

This record belongs to a study of cytomegalovirus exposure and HLA in healthy donors (dated by TCRdb to 2017 to 2019). About the investigation overall: An earlier analysis of around 600 of the donors reported about 250 Gb of sequence data and some 120 million unique TCR beta sequences from some 180 million T cells. Roughly 300 gigabases of sequencing data and around 88 million unique TCR sequences made up an early release that covered under 750 HLA-typed donors. Of the 300 to 450 genotyped donors, 70% to 90% were placed in the genetic ancestry cluster associated with self-reported Caucasian donors. The study aimed to test whether cataloging public T cell receptors could reveal signatures of past pathogen exposure. The T cell repertoires of 666 subjects were profiled by immunosequencing and related to cytomegalovirus serostatus. Besides the first cohort of about 730 subjects, a separate validation cohort made up of about 120 different subjects was used. To predict cytomegalovirus infection status, the study combined high-throughput TCR immunosequencing, statistical association of individual TCRs with disease status, and machine learning. A later analysis re-examined previously published TCR beta repertoires from more than 600 donors and added high-resolution HLA genotyping to investigate patterns of TCR occurrence. Rather than drawing on any new phenotypic data, the later analysis identified candidate immune exposures from TCR beta sequences and the way those sequences occurred across donors. To decide whether each TCR beta V gene segment behaved as functional or pseudogenic, an earlier analysis of approximately 590 of the donors relied on high-throughput TCR beta sequencing. Donor age, sex, ethnicity and CMV serostatus were compiled alongside the repertoire data. A later genetic analysis used genome-wide SNP genotypes for 398 of the 666 donors, treating that subset as a discovery cohort. All discovery cohort repertoires had been generated using a single sequencing platform. Both class I and class II loci were covered by HLA typing, at four-digit resolution. The number of donors typed differed by locus, with 629-630 for A, B, C, DRB1 and DQB1, 522 for DQA1, nearly 610 for DPA1, and under 490 for DPB1. A handful of DR-DQ haplotypes were treated as single units for association and clustering because of strong linkage in the cohort. Among approximately 370 genotyped donors of the cohort, an average of approximately 240,000 unique TCR beta nucleotide sequences was sequenced per donor, of which about 18% were non-productive. Overall results and qualifications from the work: A later analysis associated 16,951 TCR beta sequences with specific HLA alleles at a false discovery rate of 0.05. When HLA alleles, especially DR and DQ, strongly co-occurred, TCR associations were difficult to assign to individual alleles. A later analysis found that HLA-associated TCR beta chains were more clonally expanded and had lower generation probabilities than equally common non-associated chains. An earlier analysis of around 540 of the donors showed that most TCR beta V segments appeared in productive rearrangements either about 87% or about 30% of the time, which broadly matched IMGT annotations. Because HLA typing was missing for some donors at each locus, association tests included only the typed subset. In this cohort, only TCR beta chains were sequenced, and detectable features were limited by the absence of alpha or paired-chain data. In a later analysis, several top co-occurrence clusters were reported to appear linked to parvovirus B19, influenza, CMV and Epstein-Barr virus. The sequencing pipeline was judged likely to have produced a cluster of highly shared sequence variants as a technical artifact. Approximately 18 rarely observed V segments, including chromosome 9 orphons, were excluded from the earlier analysis of about 500 of the donors because counts were too low. Most CMV-associated TCR beta chains appeared to be HLA-restricted in a later analysis, and the HLA associations seemed to be driven largely by CMV exposure. A later genetic analysis associated a missense DCLRE1C variant with V-gene and J-gene trimming of TCR beta chains, and an independent cohort replicated the association. Compared with the approximately 700-donor mean, donors in an Asian-associated ancestry cluster had fewer N-insertions in productive TCRs, according to a later genetic analysis. While some public TCRs were present in many individuals, most TCR sequences turned up only very rarely across donors. Some IMGT-functional V segments, including TRBV6-2 and TRBV6-3, could not be distinguished by the 87-base-pair reads and were therefore excluded. Linkage disequilibrium might explain the correlated functional status among segregating V segments, but an unknown experimental factor could not be excluded. The study listed 170 or so TCR beta chains as associated with cytomegalovirus. It was suggested by the authors that the approach could potentially be generalized to other disease states and immunological phenotypes. Sequencing depth was assumed to be roughly uniform across donors in the presence/absence analyses, though that assumption may not hold. For the cohort, immune exposure information was limited to CMV serostatus. A later analysis found that TCR association rates varied across HLA loci, with DRB1 alleles showing the most associated TCRs and HLA-C alleles the fewest. In vitro tests confirmed that three of the cytomegalovirus-associated TCR beta chains recognize cytomegalovirus antigens. The classifier was reported to diagnose cytomegalovirus status with high specificity and sensitivity in both the original cohort and the validation cohort. A further reported finding was that TCR beta sequences accurately predicted the HLA-A and HLA-B alleles for most subjects in the first cohort.

Libraries were built with the immunoSEQ multiplex PCR assay. For the multiplex PCR, a mixture combining 60 forward primers for TCR Vbeta segments and 13 reverse primers for TCR Jbeta segments was used. The CDR3 region of rearranged TCR beta genes was amplified from genomic DNA with a multiplex PCR assay. The amplified TCR beta libraries were sequenced on the Illumina HiSeq System as 87-base-pair reads. Turning to the authors' computational methods: A later analysis tallied around 80 million unique TCR beta chains across the 640 or so repertoires, and around 10 million of those chains were shared by two or more donors. Raw reads were error-corrected and collapsed into unique sequences by a nearest-neighbor algorithm in which closely related sequences were merged to remove PCR and sequencing errors. CDR3 sequences were aligned to IMGT reference sequences to assign V, D and J gene segments. For a sequence to be retained, a match of at least six nucleotides was required to both a V gene segment and a J gene segment. Rearrangements were called productive when the CDR3 lacked stop codons and stayed in frame with V and J; all others were non-productive. CDR3 was defined according to IMGT convention as the region running from the second conserved V-encoded cysteine to the conserved J-encoded phenylalanine. The earlier analysis of 450 to 750 of the donors excluded any sequence lacking an unambiguous match to a single V gene segment. An earlier analysis of a few hundred of the donors classified V segments as functional when productive rearrangements were above 56.7% and as segregating when the standard deviation between donors was above 5%. A statistical classification framework was built to diagnose cytomegalovirus status from the catalog of TCR beta chain sequences. A later analysis assigned V and J genes by comparing TCR nucleotide sequences with IMGT/GENE-DB human TR gene sequences. A later analysis assigned CDR3 sequences and most-parsimonious VDJ recombination scenarios with the TCRdist pipeline. A later analysis defined each TCR beta chain by its CDR3 amino acid sequence plus V-gene family, and excluded reads lacking a unique V-gene family. A later analysis removed 450 to 600 highly shared, low-generation-probability nucleotide sequences to deal with suspected cross-contamination and a sequencing artifact. In a later analysis, a clonal expansion index was calculated for each public chain from normalized within-repertoire ranks of inferred template counts. In a later analysis, generation probabilities were computed with a VDJ recombination model fitted to out-of-frame rearrangements, and the resulting probabilities were checked against IGoR. A later analysis scored TCR-TCR, TCR-HLA and TCR-CMV co-occurrence with hypergeometric tests, applying a repertoire-size bias correction to TCR pairs. In a later analysis, false discovery rates were estimated by permuting HLA or CMV assignments 20 times. In a later analysis, co-occurring TCRs were grouped using DBSCAN, with TCRdist sequence similarity added in when clustering inside HLA-allele-positive subsets. Repertoires with fewer than 30,000 or more than 120,000 public chains, plus five repertoires with anomalous nucleotide sharing, were excluded from co-occurrence clustering. Drawn from immuneACCESS, this table holds only the in-frame rearrangements with V and J called that TCRdb kept. Clones are partly lost; checked studies trace under half to an unresolved V gene and leave the rest unexplained. V, J and clone size are those of that table, while D and trimming were read from the DNA. This sample comprises roughly 190,000 clones, around 78% of them detected only once. 2% to 2.5% of the sample belongs to the ten largest clones.

The V and J segments used are TRBV19 and TRBJ1-1, and perhaps TRBD1 as D gene, on 6 matching bases. This receptor was identified in a woman aged 30 to 39 in good health and CMV-seropositive. The sequencing input was PBMCs. The nucleotide sequence reads as follows: TGTGCCAGCCGGAGAGAAGCAGGGGCCCACGCGAACACTGAAGCTTTCTTT. Its coded protein is CASRREAGAHANTEAFF.